Following are 9 T cell receptor beta chains from one sample sequenced in a study of tumour-infiltrating T cells in Burkitt lymphoma. The repertoire was sequenced with immunoSEQ multiplex PCR; TCRdb's copy has only in-frame clones and lacks some. Of fewer than 5,500 clones listed, under 90% are singletons. Sequenced material: tumor tissue. Every receptor here comes from a human donor with diffuse large B-cell lymphoma. Some clones in this sample may be carry-over from other donors' samples.

This clone turned up a few times. The rearrangement joins TRBV30 to TRBJ2-1; D ambiguous. The CDR3 has 11 residues. Germline CDR1 is GTSNPN and CDR2 is SVGIG (reference sequence). The ends were cut back, 2 bases at V and 11 bases at J, with 10 bases in the middle. CDR3 nucleotide sequence: TGTGCCTGGAGTAGTTTAAGTCAGCAGTTCTTC. Amino acid sequence: CAWSSLSQQFF. The variable domain in full, completed from reference TRBV30 and TRBJ2-1, reads SQTIHQWPATLVQPVGSPLSLECTVEGTSNPNLYWYRQAAGRGLQLLFYSVGIGQISSEVPQNLSASRPQDRQFILSSKKLLLSDSGFYLCAWSSLSQQFFGPGTRLTVL.

The chain carries TRBV7-2 and TRBJ1-2, with D maybe TRBD1 (5 bases). CDR1 is SGHTA and CDR2 is FQGNSA in the germline V gene. Trimming took off 2 bases at V and 6 bases at J, with 16 bases between the two ends. The CDR3 runs to 15 residues. In DNA, the CDR3 is TGTGCCAGCAGCTTACAGGGATGGTTTTCTGATGGCTACACCTTC. The encoded protein is CASSLQGWFSDGYTF.

Only one count was recorded for this clone. The chain carries TRBV7-2 and TRBJ1-1, with 8 positions matching TRBD1. CDR3 length: 16 residues. V lost 1 base, J lost 1 base, and 5 bases stayed unmatched. Looked up from germline, CDR1 is SGHTA and CDR2 is FQGNSA. CDR3 amino acids: CASSLGVRGQNTEAFF. CDR3 DNA: TGTGCCAGCAGCTTAGGGGTCAGGGGGCAGAACACTGAAGCTTTCTTT.

The CDR3 here is CASSQDRGNTEAFF. The CDR3 DNA follows: TGCGCCAGCAGCCAGGATCGGGGAAACACTGAAGCTTTCTTT. V is TRBV5-1 and J is TRBJ1-1; D gene uncertain. Germline CDR1 reads SGHRS; CDR2 reads YFSETQ. The CDR3 has 14 amino acids. The V end was cut by 4 bases, the J end by 2 bases, with 12 bases between.

The V and J genes are TRBV7-6 and TRBJ2-7; 8 bases fit TRBD1. In germline, CDR1 is SGHVS, CDR2 FNYEAQ. This CDR3 comprises 14 residues. V lost 4 bases, J lost 2 bases, and 4 bases stayed unmatched. The chain's CDR3 is CASSWGTGTYEQYF. The CDR3 region has the DNA TGTGCCAGCAGCTGGGGGACAGGAACCTACGAGCAGTACTTC.

This clone is labeled as large. The chain joins TRBV5-1 to TRBJ2-7, with TRBD2 identical over 8 bases. The V gene end was trimmed by 6 bases and the J gene end by 3 bases; junction bases not matched to a gene: 11. The germline gives CDR1 SGHRS, CDR2 YFSETQ. The CDR3 extends over 15 amino acids. CDR3 bases: TGCGCCAGCAAAATGGCTAGCGGGCCAGGCTACGAGCAGTACTTC. The encoded protein is CASKMASGPGYEQYF.

The chain recombines TRBV11-2 with TRBJ1-5; TRBD1 is a possible D gene (5 bases). Germline V gene sequence: CDR1 SGHAT, CDR2 FQNNGV. The CDR3 consists of 15 residues. The germline V and J ends were trimmed by 5 bases and 2 bases, with 13 bases remaining between them. In DNA, the CDR3 is TGTGCCAGCAGCGCCCGGGACGGCGGCAATCAGCCCCAGCATTTT. It translates to CASSARDGGNQPQHF.

The genes are TRBV28 and TRBJ1-2; no clear D. Trimming left V 7 bases short and J 5 bases short, with 11 bases between. The germline V gene encodes CDR1 MDHEN and CDR2 SYDVKM. CDR3 length equals 12 residues. The CDR3 coding sequence is TGTGCCAGCAACGCCAGAGGGTATGGCTACACCTTC. This sequence encodes CASNARGYGYTF.

The rearrangement links TRBV5-1 to TRBJ1-5; D remains ambiguous. The V gene's germline CDR1 is SGHRS and CDR2 YFSETQ. Trimming stripped 2 bases from V and 1 base from J, with 4 bases between. CDR3 size: 13 residues. CDR3 DNA: TGCGCCAGCAGCTTCGACAGCAATCAGCCCCAGCATTTT. Translating it yields CASSFDSNQPQHF. The variable domain in full, completed from reference TRBV5-1 and TRBJ1-5, reads KAGVTQTPRYLIKTRGQQVTLSCSPISGHRSVSWYQQTPGQGLQFLFEYFSETQRNKGNFPGRFSGRQFSNSRSEMNVSTLELGDSALYLCASSFDSNQPQHFGDGTRLSIL.